The following is a T cell receptor (beta chain) sequence with its context. Antigen unknown. One end of the junction is discordant with germline, which a read error may explain. The data were taken from a study of blood T cells in healthy people across ages. General study points: In older individuals, TCR beta diversity per million T cells was lower, falling roughly linearly with age.

Each of the donors had approximately 10 milliliters of peripheral blood drawn into EDTA-treated Vacutainer tubes. Per individual sample, total RNA of at least 5 micrograms was extracted. The length of the CDR3 is 14 residues. Germline loops: CDR1 SGHAT, CDR2 FQNNGV. Next came a second PCR, run for roughly 6 to 11 cycles, which used a sample-barcoded 5' primer along with a J-beta primer mix. TCRdb passed the 5' RACE reads through MiXCR, listing each CDR3 protein once. The table shows some 1,800,000 distinct CDR3 sequences, with about two fifths occurring only once. V gene TRBV11-2 combines with J gene TRBJ2-1, with D tentatively TRBD2 (5 bases). The TCR originated in a human donor in good health. The specimen sequenced was blood. The CDR3 here is CACSRTPREREQFF. The CDR3 bases are TGTGCCTGCAGTCGAACCCCTAGGGAGCGTGAGCAGTTCTTC.